This T cell receptor (beta chain) was sequenced for a study of T-cell reconstitution after alpha-beta-depleted transplantation in children. Whole-study results and caveats: Surviving recipient cells, namely T cells and thymic progenitors, were the source of high day-60 TCRbeta diversity in some patients. Two months or so post-transplant, alpha-beta T cells reportedly derived from several hundred expanded graft clones.

The library targeted TCRbeta and was prepared with unique molecular identifiers. TCRdb used MiXCR to reprocess the PCR reads, holding one entry per CDR3 protein. Among about 580,000 distinct CDR3 sequences listed, more than 20% were seen once. In its sample, this clonotype was seen many times. Its specificity is not known. The junction had 7 bases not matched to a gene; V was cut back by 5 bases and J by 3 bases. Germline lookup yields CDR1 SQVTM and CDR2 ANQGSEA. This CDR3 has 14 amino acids. The rearrangement joins TRBV29-1 to TRBJ2-5, with 9 bases lining up with TRBD1. This clonotype originated in a boy younger than two who had a stem cell transplant for acute myeloid leukemia, so the T cells may come from the graft donor. The sample in question was PBMCs, mostly from graft donor cells, obtained 360 days after TCRalphabeta/CD19-depleted stem cell transplant. For the CDR3, the DNA is TGCAGCGTTTCTCCTGACAGGGGGGAAGAGACCCAGTACTTC. Its protein product is CSVSPDRGEETQYF.